A single sample is the source of the 28 T cell receptor beta chains below, sequenced in a study of blood T cell repertoires in COVID-19. Repertoires were generated with immunoSEQ multiplex PCR, while TCRdb's copy carries only in-frame clones and drops some. Altogether a few hundred thousand clones are present, 88% being singletons, with the ten largest covering roughly a tenth. The sample consisted of peripheral blood. These receptor sequences come from a woman in her 70s with COVID-19, enrolled during active disease.

V is TRBV29-1 and J is TRBJ2-1; D not certain. CDR3 size: 15 residues. The V and J ends lost 0 bases and 5 bases respectively, with 14 bases between them. Germline lookup yields CDR1 SQVTM and CDR2 ANQGSEA. The CDR3 coding sequence is TGCAGCGTTGAAGATCGAAAGACTTATGACAATGAGCAGTTCTTC. Translation: CSVEDRKTYDNEQFF.

The chain carries TRBV10-3 and TRBJ1-1; the D is unclear. Trimming cost V 1 base and J 5 bases, with 8 bases left between them. Germline CDR1 and CDR2: ENHRY and SYGVKD. The CDR3 spans 13 residues. This CDR3 is CAISEFEGTEAFF. CDR3 DNA sequence: TGTGCCATCAGTGAGTTCGAGGGAACTGAAGCTTTCTTT.

The V and J genes are TRBV29-1 and TRBJ1-1; the D is unclear. The V end was cut by 7 bases, the J end by 4 bases, with 7 bases between. The CDR3 covers 10 residues. Germline V gene lookup returns CDR1 SQVTM and CDR2 ANQGSEA. CDR3 nucleotides: TGCAGCGCCCCCGGCACTGAAGCTTTCTTT. This sequence encodes CSAPGTEAFF.

In nucleotides, the CDR3 is TGTGCCAGCAGCGCTCAAAGGACAGGGGGCAATTCACCCCTCCACTTT. Translated, it gives CASSAQRTGGNSPLHF. V gene TRBV9 combines with J gene TRBJ1-6, with 11 bases that match TRBD1. Trimming cost V 3 bases and J 7 bases; bases outside gene matches: 6. From germline, CDR1 is SGDLS and CDR2 YYNGEE. The length of the CDR3 is 16 residues.

The chain combines TRBV6-5 with TRBJ1-1; 7 nucleotides align to TRBD1. This CDR3 region has 15 residues. The germline V gene has CDR1 MNHEY and CDR2 SVGAGI. Trimming took 6 bases from V and 1 from J; bases not matched to a gene: 8. In nucleotides, the CDR3 is TGTGCCAGCAGGAGGTCCGGGACAGAGAACACTGAAGCTTTCTTT. It encodes CASRRSGTENTEAFF.

The rearrangement joins TRBV30 to TRBJ1-3; 7 bases align to TRBD1. Germline CDR1 reads GTSNPN; CDR2 reads SVGIG (reference sequence). The V and J ends lost 2 bases and 5 bases, in that order; junction bases with no gene match: 6. This CDR3 has 14 amino acids. CDR3 DNA: TGTGCCTGGAGTAGGGCAGGGGGAAGAAACACCATATATTTT. Translation: CAWSRAGGRNTIYF.

V gene TRBV7-9 combines with J gene TRBJ2-1, with TRBD1 matching over 7 bases. The CDR3 consists of 12 residues. The V and J ends lost 5 bases and 10 bases, in that order; junction bases with no gene match: 5. CDR1 is SEHNR, CDR2 FQNEAQ, per germline (reference sequence). CDR3 loop: CASSHLDREQFF. The CDR3 nucleotides are TGTGCCAGCAGCCATCTGGACAGGGAGCAGTTCTTC.

The genes are TRBV11-3 and TRBJ2-1, with TRBD2 matching 9 bases. The CDR3 is 15 amino acids. The V segment lost 7 bases and the J segment 4 bases; nucleotides outside the gene matches: 8. The germline V gene encodes CDR1 SGHNT and CDR2 YENEEA. The CDR3 region is CASTPTSGTYNEQFF. The CDR3 DNA sequence: TGTGCCAGCACCCCGACTAGCGGAACGTACAATGAGCAGTTCTTC.

DNA of the CDR3: TGTGCCAGCAGTTCTGGCGGAGGGAGCTCCTACAATGAGCAGTTCTTC. This encodes CASSSGGGSSYNEQFF. J is TRBJ2-1 and V is TRBV6-5, with TRBD2 as a possible D gene (6 bases). With 4 bases removed from V and 0 bases from J, the gap between germline ends came to 13 bases. The germline CDR1 and CDR2 sequences are MNHEY and SVGAGI. The CDR3 sequence is 16 residues long.

This clone appeared once. The chain couples TRBV24-1 to TRBJ2-3; 10 bases match TRBD1. CDR1 is KGHDR and CDR2 is SFDVKD in the germline V gene. Trimming at V came to 2 bases and at J to 4 bases, leaving 2 bases not matched to a gene. The CDR3 is made up of 15 amino acids. The CDR3 DNA is TGTGCCACCAGTGATTGGGACAGGGGCGCAGATACGCAGTATTTT. Protein sequence: CATSDWDRGADTQYF.

The chain joins TRBV5-1 to TRBJ2-2; D might be TRBD1 (5 bases). Trimming pared 0 bases from V and 4 bases from J, leaving 10 bases between. This CDR3 is 15 amino acids long. From germline, CDR1 is SGHRS and CDR2 YFSETQ. Here the CDR3 DNA reads TGCGCCAGCAGCTTGGCCAGGGTGCTCACCGGGGAGCTGTTTTTT. Its translation is CASSLARVLTGELFF. Combining the CDR3 with reference TRBV5-1 and TRBJ2-2 gives the whole variable domain KAGVTQTPRYLIKTRGQQVTLSCSPISGHRSVSWYQQTPGQGLQFLFEYFSETQRNKGNFPGRFSGRQFSNSRSEMNVSTLELGDSALYLCASSLARVLTGELFFGEGSRLTVL.

This clone was observed a few times. The chain couples TRBV29-1 to TRBJ2-7; 7 bases agree with TRBD2. Germline V CDR1 and CDR2: SQVTM, ANQGSEA. With V trimmed by 3 bases and J by 4 bases, 9 bases remained unmatched. The CDR3 is made up of 14 amino acids. The CDR3 nucleotides are TGCAGCGTTGAGGCGTCGGGAGGCGGATACGAGCAGTACTTC. Protein: CSVEASGGGYEQYF.

For this clone: Other nucleotide sequences in the sample specify the same CDR3. This chain links TRBV12-3 or TRBV12-4 with TRBJ2-7; D gene ambiguous. The CDR3 has 13 residues. V was shortened by 3 bases and J by 4 bases, with 10 bases between the two germline ends. CDR3 bases: TGTGCCAGCAGTTTGGGCAGAGCATACGAGCAGTACTTC. Amino acid sequence: CASSLGRAYEQYF.

In this sample, this clone turned up once. The rearrangement links TRBV11-2 to TRBJ2-6; 9 nucleotides line up with TRBD1. CDR3 length: 15 residues. CDR1 is SGHAT, CDR2 FQNNGV, per germline. V lost 4 bases to trimming and J lost 2 bases; unmatched junction nucleotides: 0. Here the CDR3 reads CASSWDRAGANVLTF. CDR3 bases: TGTGCCAGCAGCTGGGACAGGGCTGGGGCCAACGTCCTGACTTTC.

The CDR3 spells CASSPYMGGMNTEAFF. The CDR3 coding sequence is TGCGCCAGCAGCCCGTATATGGGCGGGATGAACACTGAAGCTTTCTTT. The chain recombines TRBV5-1 with TRBJ1-1; D gene uncertain. V lost 4 bases and J 0 bases, leaving 16 bases between the germline ends. Germline V gene sequence: CDR1 SGHRS, CDR2 YFSETQ. The CDR3 has 16 residues.

The chain recombines TRBV6-6 with TRBJ1-3; TRBD1 matches at 7 bases. Germline V gene sequence: CDR1 MNHNY, CDR2 SVGAGI (reference sequence). V shed 5 bases, J shed 1 base, and the junction held 5 bases outside the gene matches. There are 15 residues in the CDR3. CDR3: CASSTNRGSGNTIYF. CDR3 nucleotides: TGTGCCAGCAGTACAAACAGGGGTTCTGGAAACACCATATATTTT.

This sequence joins TRBV5-1 and TRBJ2-1, with a possible D match to TRBD1 (6 bases). The CDR3 consists of 15 residues. Trimming removed 2 bases at V and 3 bases at J, with 12 bases between. Per the germline V gene, CDR1 is SGHRS and CDR2 is YFSETQ. Here the CDR3 DNA reads TGCGCCAGCAGCTTAGGGGGACACGACTACAATGAGCAGTTCTTC. Translating it yields CASSLGGHDYNEQFF.

The chain joins TRBV9 to TRBJ2-7; the match to TRBD2 covers 9 bases. The CDR3 is 14 amino acids. Germline CDR1 is SGDLS and CDR2 is YYNGEE. Unmatched junction bases numbered 5, after V lost 3 bases and J lost 4 bases. The CDR3 region is CASSATSGPYEQYF. The CDR3 DNA follows: TGTGCCAGCAGCGCAACTAGCGGGCCGTACGAGCAGTACTTC.

This clone was seen once. This rearrangement joins TRBV3-1 (or the pseudogene TRBV3-2) to TRBJ2-5, with 8 nucleotides matching TRBD2. The CDR3 length is 17 residues. The V and J ends lost 2 bases and 5 bases, in that order; junction bases with no gene match: 13. Germline V gene data show CDR1 as LGHDT and CDR2 as YNNKEL (reference sequence). CDR3: CASSQYGSGGGGETQYF. The DNA of the CDR3 is TGTGCCAGCAGCCAATACGGGAGCGGGGGAGGCGGGGAGACCCAGTACTTC.

The genes are TRBV21-1 and TRBJ2-5; the table's D call of TRBD2 was not tested on the DNA. TRBV21-1 has pseudogene status. The CDR3 sequence is 18 residues long. CDR3 amino acids: CASSKAGWWEGLTETQYF. The CDR3 DNA is TGTGCCAGCAGCAAAGCTGGGTGGTGGGAGGGCCTTACGGAGACCCAGTACTTC.

The rearrangement joins TRBV18 to TRBJ1-4; 7 positions match TRBD1. Germline V gene sequence: CDR1 KGHSH, CDR2 LQKENI. The CDR3 covers 16 residues. V shed 3 bases and J 4 bases; nucleotides not matched to a gene: 8. The CDR3 loop reads CASSPGRDSLNEKLFF. CDR3 DNA: TGTGCCAGCTCACCCGGACGGGACAGTCTTAATGAAAAACTGTTTTTT.

The rearrangement joins TRBV7-8 to TRBJ2-7; D is possibly TRBD1 (5 bases). Trimming left V 1 base short and J 2 bases short, with 15 bases between. The CDR3 is made up of 16 amino acids. Germline CDR1 SGHVS, CDR2 FQNEAQ. CDR3 residues: CASSLVGQGSAYEQYF. CDR3 DNA: TGTGCCAGCAGCTTAGTTGGCCAGGGTTCTGCCTACGAGCAGTACTTC.

The chain links TRBV28 to TRBJ2-5; D not resolved. Germline assignment: CDR1 MDHEN and CDR2 SYDVKM. The CDR3 has 14 amino acids. Trimming stripped 1 base from V and 2 bases from J, with 8 bases between. CDR3 bases: TGTGCCAGCAGTTTATACGCCAGACAAGAGACCCAGTACTTC. This gives the protein CASSLYARQETQYF.

The chain is built from TRBV11-3 and TRBJ2-5; no definite D call. The CDR3 extends over 11 amino acids. Trimming pared 3 bases from V and 3 bases from J, leaving 2 bases between. CDR1 and CDR2 (germline): SGHNT, YENEEA. CDR3 bases: TGTGCCAGCAGCTTCAAAGAGACCCAGTACTTC. Translation: CASSFKETQYF. Filled out from reference TRBV11-3 and TRBJ2-5, the complete variable domain reads EAGVVQSPRYKIIEKKQPVAFWCNPISGHNTLYWYLQNLGQGPELLIRYENEEAVDDSQLPKDRFSAERLKGVDSTLKIQPAELGDSAVYLCASSFKETQYFGPGTRLLVL.

This clone was observed a single time. The V gene is TRBV18, the J gene TRBJ1-3, with 9 bases that match TRBD1. With V trimmed by 5 bases and J by 3 bases, 5 bases remained unmatched. The CDR3 is made up of 15 amino acids. Germline CDR1 KGHSH, CDR2 LQKENI. The CDR3 region has the DNA TGTGCCAGCTCAGCACAGGGGGCGCTTGGAAACACCATATATTTT. This gives the protein CASSAQGALGNTIYF. Complete variable domain (other parts from reference TRBV18 and TRBJ1-3): NAGVMQNPRHLVRRRGQEARLRCSPMKGHSHVYWYRQLPEEGLKFMVYLQKENIIDESGMPKERFSAEFPKEGPSILRIQQVVRGDSAAYFCASSAQGALGNTIYFGEGSWLTVV.

The chain carries TRBV5-1 and TRBJ1-1, with TRBD1 matching 8 bases. Germline V lookup: CDR1 SGHRS, CDR2 YFSETQ. The CDR3 consists of 13 residues. After removal of 4 bases from V and 5 bases from J, the junction contained 4 bases not matched to a gene. Here the CDR3 DNA reads TGCGCCAGCAGCGCGGGACAGGATACTGAAGCTTTCTTT. It encodes CASSAGQDTEAFF.

The CDR3 DNA follows: TGTGCCAGTAGTATTGTCGCAGGAACAGGGCCCGGGGAGCTGTTTTTT. Its protein product is CASSIVAGTGPGELFF. This chain links TRBV19 with TRBJ2-2, with D possibly matching TRBD1 (6 bases). V was shortened by 3 bases and J by 6 bases, with 17 bases between the two germline ends. Germline V CDR1 and CDR2: LNHDA, SQIVND (reference sequence). CDR3 size: 16 residues.

The V gene is TRBV7-8, the J gene TRBJ2-7; 7 bases fit TRBD1. Germline lookup yields CDR1 SGHVS and CDR2 FQNEAQ. This CDR3 region has 15 residues. V gave up 5 bases and J gave up 5 bases; unmatched junction bases: 12. The CDR3: CASSATRGLWDEQYF. The CDR3 nucleotides are TGTGCCAGCAGCGCGACAAGGGGGCTTTGGGACGAGCAGTACTTC.